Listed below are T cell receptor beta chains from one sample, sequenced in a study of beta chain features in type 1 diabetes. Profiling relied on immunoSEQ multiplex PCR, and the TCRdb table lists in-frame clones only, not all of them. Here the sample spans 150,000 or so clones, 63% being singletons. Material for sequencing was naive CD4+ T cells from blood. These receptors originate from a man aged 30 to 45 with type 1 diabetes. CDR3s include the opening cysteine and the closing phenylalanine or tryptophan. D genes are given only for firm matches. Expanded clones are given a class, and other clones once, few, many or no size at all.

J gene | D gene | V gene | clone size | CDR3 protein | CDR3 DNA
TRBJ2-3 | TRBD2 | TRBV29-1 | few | CSVEDRRTSKVTDTQYF | TGCAGCGTTGAAGATCGTCGGACTAGCAAAGTCACAGATACGCAGTATTTT
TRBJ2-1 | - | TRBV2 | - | CASSVLNRASYNEQFF | TGTGCCAGCAGTGTTCTAAACAGGGCCTCCTACAATGAGCAGTTCTTC
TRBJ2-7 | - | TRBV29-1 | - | CSVLRYYEQYF | TGCAGCGTGTTGCGTTATTACGAGCAGTACTTC
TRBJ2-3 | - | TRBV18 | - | CASSPSSTDTQYF | TGTGCCAGCTCACCTTCTAGCACAGATACGCAGTATTTT
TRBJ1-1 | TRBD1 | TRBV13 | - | CASSLTGKDTEAFF | TGTGCCAGCAGCTTGACAGGGAAGGACACTGAAGCTTTCTTT
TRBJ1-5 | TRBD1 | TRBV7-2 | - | CASSLTGVGEPQHF | TGTGCCAGCAGTCTAACAGGGGTAGGAGAGCCCCAGCATTTT
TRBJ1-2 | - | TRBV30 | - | CAWSVYVPMGRHTF | TGTGCCTGGAGTGTATACGTCCCCATGGGCCGTCACACCTTC
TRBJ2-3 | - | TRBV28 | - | CASRGQAVPRQYF | TGTGCCAGCAGGGGACAAGCTGTTCCTCGGCAGTATTTT
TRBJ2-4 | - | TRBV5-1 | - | CASSRWMENIQYF | TGCGCCAGCAGCCGTTGGATGGAAAACATTCAGTACTTC
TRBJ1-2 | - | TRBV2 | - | CASSIANYGYTF | TGTGCCAGCTCGATAGCTAACTATGGCTACACCTTC
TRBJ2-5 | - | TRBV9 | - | CASSVSPREETQYF | TGTGCCAGCAGCGTCTCACCGCGGGAAGAGACCCAGTACTTC
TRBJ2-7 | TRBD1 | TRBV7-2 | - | CASSSIITGGTYEQYF | TGTGCCAGCAGCTCGATAATCACAGGGGGTACCTACGAGCAGTACTTC
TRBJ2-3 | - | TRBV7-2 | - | CASSLAPQGQQYF | TGTGCCAGCAGCTTAGCTCCCCAGGGGCAGCAGTATTTT
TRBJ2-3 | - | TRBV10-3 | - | CATARGPETDTQYF | TGTGCCACCGCGCGGGGGCCTGAGACAGATACGCAGTATTTT
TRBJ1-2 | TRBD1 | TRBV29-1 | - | CSVDIDRVGYTF | TGCAGCGTCGACATCGACAGGGTTGGCTACACCTTC
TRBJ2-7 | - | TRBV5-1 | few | CASSSGLTYEQYF | TGCGCCAGCAGCTCCGGACTGACCTACGAGCAGTACTTC
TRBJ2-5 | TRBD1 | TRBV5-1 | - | CASSLRTGEETQYF | TGCGCCAGCAGCTTGAGGACAGGAGAAGAGACCCAGTACTTC
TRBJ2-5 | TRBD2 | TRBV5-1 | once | CASSWRLAGDQETQYF | TGCGCCAGCAGCTGGAGGCTAGCGGGGGACCAAGAGACCCAGTACTTC
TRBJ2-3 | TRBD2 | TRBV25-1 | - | CASKVAGATDTQYF | TGTGCCAGCAAGGTAGCGGGGGCAACCGATACGCAGTATTTT
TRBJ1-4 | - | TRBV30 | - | CAWSVRRATNEKLFF | TGTGCCTGGAGTGTACGGAGGGCAACTAATGAAAAACTGTTTTTT
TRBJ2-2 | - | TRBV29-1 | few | CSAALSGLNTGELFF | TGCAGCGCGGCGCTGAGCGGGCTGAACACCGGGGAGCTGTTTTTT
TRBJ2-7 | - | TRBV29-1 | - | CSVVLGTSYEQYF | TGCAGCGTTGTTTTGGGAACCTCCTACGAGCAGTACTTC
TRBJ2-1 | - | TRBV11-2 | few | CASSLEDRNYNEQFF | TGTGCCAGCAGCTTAGAGGACAGAAACTACAATGAGCAGTTCTTC
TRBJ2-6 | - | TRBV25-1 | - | CASSAPGTYHSGANVLTF | TGTGCCAGCAGTGCTCCCGGGACTTACCACTCTGGGGCCAACGTCCTGACTTTC
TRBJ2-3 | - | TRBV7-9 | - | CASSSPGGRRHTQYF | TGTGCCAGCAGCTCCCCGGGGGGCCGGCGACATACGCAGTATTTT
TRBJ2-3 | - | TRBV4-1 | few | CASSQGPADTQYF | TGCGCCAGCAGCCAAGGGCCTGCGGATACGCAGTATTTT
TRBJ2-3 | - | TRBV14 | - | CASSQVGASTDTQYF | TGTGCCAGCAGCCAAGTGGGGGCTAGCACAGATACGCAGTATTTT
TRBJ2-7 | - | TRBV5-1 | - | CASSFIPEREQYF | TGCGCCAGCAGCTTTATACCGGAGAGGGAGCAGTACTTC
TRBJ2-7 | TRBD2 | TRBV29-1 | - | CSALAGAFFEQYF | TGCAGCGCTCTAGCGGGGGCGTTTTTCGAGCAGTACTTC
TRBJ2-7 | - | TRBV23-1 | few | CASTFRDKYF | TGCGCCAGCACTTTCCGGGACAAGTACTTC
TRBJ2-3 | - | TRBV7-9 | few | CASSPTLGLALTDTQYF | TGTGCCAGCAGCCCGACTCTGGGGCTAGCTTTGACAGATACGCAGTATTTT
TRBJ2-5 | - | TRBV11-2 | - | CASSSRLQETQYF | TGTGCCAGCAGCTCACGCCTGCAAGAGACCCAGTACTTC
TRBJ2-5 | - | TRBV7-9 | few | CASSPTEQETQYF | TGTGCCAGCAGCCCGACAGAGCAAGAGACCCAGTACTTC
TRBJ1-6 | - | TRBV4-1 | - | CASSQESPGGGRTYNSPLHF | TGCGCCAGCAGCCAAGAGTCGCCAGGTGGCGGTCGTACCTATAATTCACCCCTCCACTTT
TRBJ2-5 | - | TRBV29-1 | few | CSVDHSQETQYF | TGCAGCGTTGATCATAGCCAAGAGACCCAGTACTTC
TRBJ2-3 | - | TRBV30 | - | CAWSAQASLMKYF | TGTGCCTGGAGTGCCCAGGCTAGCCTTATGAAGTATTTT
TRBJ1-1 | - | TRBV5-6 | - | CASSLNTEAFF | TGTGCCAGCAGCTTGAACACTGAAGCTTTCTTT
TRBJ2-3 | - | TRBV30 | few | CAWSWEIPDTQYF | TGTGCCTGGAGTTGGGAGATTCCGGATACGCAGTATTTT
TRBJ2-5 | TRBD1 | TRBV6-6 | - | CASSQGEETQYF | TGTGCCAGCAGTCAGGGGGAGGAGACCCAGTACTTC
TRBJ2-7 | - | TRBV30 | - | CAWSVGPPGPYEQYF | TGTGCCTGGAGTGTCGGACCGCCAGGACCCTACGAGCAGTACTTC
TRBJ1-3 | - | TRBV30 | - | CAWRTGPGNTIYF | TGTGCCTGGCGTACAGGCCCTGGAAACACCATATATTTT
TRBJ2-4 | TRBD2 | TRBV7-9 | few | CASSHSVAGYNIQYF | TGTGCCAGCAGCCACAGCGTAGCGGGCTATAACATTCAGTACTTC